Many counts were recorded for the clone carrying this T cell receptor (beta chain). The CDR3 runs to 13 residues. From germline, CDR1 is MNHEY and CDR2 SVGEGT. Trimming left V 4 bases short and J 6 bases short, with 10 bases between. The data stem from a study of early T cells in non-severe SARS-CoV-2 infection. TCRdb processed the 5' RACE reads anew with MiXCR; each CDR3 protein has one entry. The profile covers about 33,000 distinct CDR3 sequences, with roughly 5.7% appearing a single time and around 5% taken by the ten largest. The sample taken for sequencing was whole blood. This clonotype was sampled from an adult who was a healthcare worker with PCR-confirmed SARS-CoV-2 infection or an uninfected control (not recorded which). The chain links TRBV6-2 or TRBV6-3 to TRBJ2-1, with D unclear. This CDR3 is CASSSPLGNEQFF. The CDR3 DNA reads TGTGCCAGCAGTTCTCCCCTTGGCAATGAGCAGTTCTTC.